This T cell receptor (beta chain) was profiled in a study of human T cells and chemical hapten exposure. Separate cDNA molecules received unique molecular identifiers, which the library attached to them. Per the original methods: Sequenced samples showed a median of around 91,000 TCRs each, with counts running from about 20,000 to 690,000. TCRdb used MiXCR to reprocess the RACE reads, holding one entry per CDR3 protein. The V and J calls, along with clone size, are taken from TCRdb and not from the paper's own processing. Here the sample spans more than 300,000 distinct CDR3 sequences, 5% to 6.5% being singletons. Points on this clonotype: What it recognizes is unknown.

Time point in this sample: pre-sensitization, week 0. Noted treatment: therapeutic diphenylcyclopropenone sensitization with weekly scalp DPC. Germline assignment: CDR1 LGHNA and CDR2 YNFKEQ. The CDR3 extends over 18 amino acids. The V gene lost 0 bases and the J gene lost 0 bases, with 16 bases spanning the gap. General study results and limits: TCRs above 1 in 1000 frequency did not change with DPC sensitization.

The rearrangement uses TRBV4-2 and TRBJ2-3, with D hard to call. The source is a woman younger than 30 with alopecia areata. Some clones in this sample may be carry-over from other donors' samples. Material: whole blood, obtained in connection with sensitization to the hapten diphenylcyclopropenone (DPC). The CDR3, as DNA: TGTGCCAGCAGCCAAGAGTCTCGGGCGAGGTCTAGCACAGATACGCAGTATTTT. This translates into CASSQESRARSSTDTQYF.